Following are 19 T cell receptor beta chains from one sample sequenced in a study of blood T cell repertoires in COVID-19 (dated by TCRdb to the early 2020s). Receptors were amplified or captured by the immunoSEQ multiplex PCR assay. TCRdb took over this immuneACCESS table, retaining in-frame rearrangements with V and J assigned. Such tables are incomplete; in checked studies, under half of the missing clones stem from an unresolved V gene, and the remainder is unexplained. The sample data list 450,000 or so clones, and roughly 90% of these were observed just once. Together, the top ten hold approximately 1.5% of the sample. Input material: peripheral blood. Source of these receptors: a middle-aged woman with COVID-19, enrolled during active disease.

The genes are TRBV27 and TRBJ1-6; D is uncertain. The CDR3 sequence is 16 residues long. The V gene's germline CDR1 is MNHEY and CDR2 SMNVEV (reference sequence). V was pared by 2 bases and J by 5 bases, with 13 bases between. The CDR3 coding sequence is TGTGCCAGCAGTTTACAGTCCGGGAAGAATAATTCACCCCTCCACTTT. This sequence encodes CASSLQSGKNNSPLHF.

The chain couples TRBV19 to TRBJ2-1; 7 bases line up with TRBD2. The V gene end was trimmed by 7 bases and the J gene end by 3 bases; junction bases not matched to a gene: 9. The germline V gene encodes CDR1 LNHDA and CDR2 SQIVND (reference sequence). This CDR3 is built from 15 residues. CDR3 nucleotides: TGTGCCAGTACGTTTGTCGGGGAGGGCTACAATGAGCAGTTCTTC. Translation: CASTFVGEGYNEQFF.

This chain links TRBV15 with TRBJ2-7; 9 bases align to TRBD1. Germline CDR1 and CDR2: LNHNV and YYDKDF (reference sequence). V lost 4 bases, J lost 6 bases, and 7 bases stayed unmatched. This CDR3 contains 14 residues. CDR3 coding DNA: TGTGCCACCAGCACAATGGGACAGGGTCGCGAGCAGTACTTC. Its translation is CATSTMGQGREQYF.

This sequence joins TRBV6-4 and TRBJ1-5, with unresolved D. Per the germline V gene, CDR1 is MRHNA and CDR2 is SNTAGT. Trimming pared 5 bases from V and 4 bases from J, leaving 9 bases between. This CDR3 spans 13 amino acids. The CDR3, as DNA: TGTGCCAGCAGTCCGACGGGGAATCAGCCCCAGCATTTT. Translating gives CASSPTGNQPQHF.

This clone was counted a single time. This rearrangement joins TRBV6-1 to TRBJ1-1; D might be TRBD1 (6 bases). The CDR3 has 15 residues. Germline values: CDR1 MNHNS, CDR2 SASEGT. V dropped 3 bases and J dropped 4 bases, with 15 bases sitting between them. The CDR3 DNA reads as TGTGCCAGCAGTGAGGCCCCGCAGGGGATCACTGAAGCTTTCTTT. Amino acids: CASSEAPQGITEAFF.

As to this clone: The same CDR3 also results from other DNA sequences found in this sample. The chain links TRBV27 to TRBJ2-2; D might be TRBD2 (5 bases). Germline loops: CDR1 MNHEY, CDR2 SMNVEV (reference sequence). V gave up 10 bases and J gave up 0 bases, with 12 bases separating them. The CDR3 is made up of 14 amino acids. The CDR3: CATRRASNTGELFF. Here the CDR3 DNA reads TGTGCCACCAGGCGGGCTTCGAACACCGGGGAGCTGTTTTTT.

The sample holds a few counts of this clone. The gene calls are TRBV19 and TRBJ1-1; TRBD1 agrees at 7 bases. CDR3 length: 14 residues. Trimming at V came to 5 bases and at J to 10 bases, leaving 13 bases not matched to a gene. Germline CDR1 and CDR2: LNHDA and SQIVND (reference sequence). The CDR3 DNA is TGTGCCAGTAGTTTCGAACGGGACAGCTCCCCAGCTTTCTTT. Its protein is CASSFERDSSPAFF.

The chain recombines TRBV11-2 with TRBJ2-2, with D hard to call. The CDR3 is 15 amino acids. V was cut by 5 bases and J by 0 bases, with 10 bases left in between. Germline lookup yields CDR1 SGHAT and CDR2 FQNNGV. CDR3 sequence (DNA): TGTGCCAGCAGCCGTATAAACTCGAACACCGGGGAGCTGTTTTTT. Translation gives CASSRINSNTGELFF.

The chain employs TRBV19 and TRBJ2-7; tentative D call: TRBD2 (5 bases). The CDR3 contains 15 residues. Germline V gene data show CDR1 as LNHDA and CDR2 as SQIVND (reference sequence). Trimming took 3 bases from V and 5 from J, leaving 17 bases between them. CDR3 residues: CASSMYPGLMNEQYF. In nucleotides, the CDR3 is TGTGCCAGTAGTATGTATCCGGGATTAATGAACGAGCAGTACTTC.

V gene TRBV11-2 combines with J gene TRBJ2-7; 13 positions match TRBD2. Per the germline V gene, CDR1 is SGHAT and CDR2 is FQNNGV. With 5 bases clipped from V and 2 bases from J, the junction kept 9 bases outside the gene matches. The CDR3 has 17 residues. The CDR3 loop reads CASSPPGLAGRTYEQYF. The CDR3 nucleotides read TGTGCCAGCAGCCCACCGGGACTAGCGGGGCGAACCTACGAGCAGTACTTC.

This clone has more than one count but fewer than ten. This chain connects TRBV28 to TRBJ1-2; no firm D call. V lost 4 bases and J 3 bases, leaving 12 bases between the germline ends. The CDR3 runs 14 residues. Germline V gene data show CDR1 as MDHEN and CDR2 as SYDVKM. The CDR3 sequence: CASSSQNSYYGYTF. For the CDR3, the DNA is TGTGCCAGCAGTTCTCAAAACAGTTACTATGGCTACACCTTC.

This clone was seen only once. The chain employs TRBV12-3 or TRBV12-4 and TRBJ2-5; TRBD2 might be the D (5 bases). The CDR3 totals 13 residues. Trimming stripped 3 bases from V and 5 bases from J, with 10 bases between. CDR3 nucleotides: TGTGCCAGCAGTTTGAGGGTGGGGGAGACCCAGTACTTC. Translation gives CASSLRVGETQYF.

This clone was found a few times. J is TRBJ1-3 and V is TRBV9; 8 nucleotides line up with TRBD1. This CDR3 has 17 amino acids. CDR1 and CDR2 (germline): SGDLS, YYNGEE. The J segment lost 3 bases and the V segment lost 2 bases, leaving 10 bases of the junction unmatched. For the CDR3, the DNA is TGTGCCAGCAGCGTCGGATTTGGCAGGGGGCTTGGAAACACCATATATTTT. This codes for CASSVGFGRGLGNTIYF.

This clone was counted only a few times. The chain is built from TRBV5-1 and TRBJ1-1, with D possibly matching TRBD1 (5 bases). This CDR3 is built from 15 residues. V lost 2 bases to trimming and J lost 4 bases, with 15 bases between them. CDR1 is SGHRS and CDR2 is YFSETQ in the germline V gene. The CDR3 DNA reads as TGCGCCAGCAGCTTAGATTCCCAGGGAAGCACTGAAGCTTTCTTT. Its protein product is CASSLDSQGSTEAFF.

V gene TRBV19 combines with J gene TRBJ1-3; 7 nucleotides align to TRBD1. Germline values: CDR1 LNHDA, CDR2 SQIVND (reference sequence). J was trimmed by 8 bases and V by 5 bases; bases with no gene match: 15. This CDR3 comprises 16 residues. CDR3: CASSPYPQGEVDTIYF. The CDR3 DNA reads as TGTGCCAGTAGTCCCTACCCGCAGGGGGAAGTCGACACCATATATTTT.

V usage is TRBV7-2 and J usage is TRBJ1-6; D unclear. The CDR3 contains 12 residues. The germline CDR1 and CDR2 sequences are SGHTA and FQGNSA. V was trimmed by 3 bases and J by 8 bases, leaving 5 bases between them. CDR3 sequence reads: CASSLSYSPLHF. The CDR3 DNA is TGTGCCAGCAGCTTGTCCTATTCACCCCTCCACTTT.

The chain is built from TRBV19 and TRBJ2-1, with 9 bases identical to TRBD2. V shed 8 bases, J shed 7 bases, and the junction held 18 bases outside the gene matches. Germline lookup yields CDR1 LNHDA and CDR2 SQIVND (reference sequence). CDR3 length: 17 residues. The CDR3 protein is CASQDRFSGRGENEQFF. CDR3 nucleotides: TGTGCCAGTCAGGACCGATTTAGCGGGAGAGGAGAAAATGAGCAGTTCTTC. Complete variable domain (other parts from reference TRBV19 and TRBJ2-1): DGGITQSPKYLFRKEGQNVTLSCEQNLNHDAMYWYRQDPGQGLRLIYYSQIVNDFQKGDIAEGYSVSREKKESFPLTVTSAQKNPTAFYLCASQDRFSGRGENEQFFGPGTRLTVL.

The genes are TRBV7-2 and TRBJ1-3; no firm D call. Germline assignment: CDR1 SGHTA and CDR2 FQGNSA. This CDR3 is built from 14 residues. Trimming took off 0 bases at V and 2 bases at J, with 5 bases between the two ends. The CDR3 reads CASSLATPGNTIYF. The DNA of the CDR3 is TGTGCCAGCAGCTTAGCGACACCTGGAAACACCATATATTTT. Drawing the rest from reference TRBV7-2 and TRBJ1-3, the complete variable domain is GAGVSQSPSNKVTEKGKDVELRCDPISGHTALYWYRQSLGQGLEFLIYFQGNSAPDKSGLPSDRFSAERTGGSVSTLTIQRTQQEDSAVYLCASSLATPGNTIYFGEGSWLTVV.

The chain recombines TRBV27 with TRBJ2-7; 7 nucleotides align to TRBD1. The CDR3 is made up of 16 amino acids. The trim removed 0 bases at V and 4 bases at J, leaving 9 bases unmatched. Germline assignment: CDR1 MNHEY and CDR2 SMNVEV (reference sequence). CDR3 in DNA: TGTGCCAGCAGTTTATCCCCGGACAGGTTGGGTTACGAGCAGTACTTC. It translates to CASSLSPDRLGYEQYF.